This TCR beta chain originates from a study of blood T cell repertoires in COVID-19. Overall study context: Material from acute and convalescent COVID-19 was sourced from the United States, Italy and Spain.

This table comes from immunoSEQ multiplex PCR, and its TCRdb copy is limited to in-frame clones, with some not included. This sample has over 80,000 clones; 70% to 90% occur once, and the top ten carry roughly 8.9%. The V segment lost 5 bases and the J segment 7 bases; nucleotides outside the gene matches: 10. Germline-derived CDR1 and CDR2 are LNHDA and SQIVND (reference sequence). CDR3 length: 16 residues. The TCR originated in a man in his fifties or sixties with acute or convalescent COVID-19. The chain employs TRBV19 and TRBJ1-6; 8 bases match TRBD1. The material sequenced was peripheral blood. The CDR3 region is CASSLHRGGRNSPLHF. The CDR3 DNA is TGTGCCAGTAGTTTACACAGGGGGGGAAGGAATTCACCCCTCCACTTT.